This is a list of T cell receptor beta chains from one sample in a study of cytomegalovirus exposure and HLA in healthy donors. Repertoires were generated with immunoSEQ multiplex PCR, while TCRdb's copy carries only in-frame clones and drops some. The table lists fewer than 200,000 clones, 80% to 90% of them singletons. Sequences were obtained from PBMCs. All receptors derive from a man between 35 and 55 years old in good health and CMV-seropositive. Both conserved end residues are part of each CDR3. A D gene is named only where the DNA matches it firmly. Only some rows state a clone size, as once, few, many or a class for expanded clones.

V gene: TRBV7-2; clone size: once; J gene: TRBJ1-2; D gene: TRBD1; CDR3 DNA: TGTGCCAGCAGCCCCCGACAGGGTACTAACTATGGCTACACCTTC; CDR3 protein: CASSPRQGTNYGYTF
V gene: TRBV2; clone size: .; J gene: TRBJ1-5; D gene: TRBD1; CDR3 DNA: TGTGCCAGCAGTGGGACAGGGGGGAATCAGCCCCAGCATTTT; CDR3 protein: CASSGTGGNQPQHF
V gene: TRBV5-1; clone size: .; J gene: TRBJ1-6; D gene: TRBD1; CDR3 DNA: TGCGCCAGCAGCTTGGGACAGGGGGGATCACCCCTCCACTTT; CDR3 protein: CASSLGQGGSPLHF
V gene: TRBV5-1; clone size: .; J gene: TRBJ2-1; D gene: .; CDR3 DNA: TGCGCCAGCAGCTTGGTGTTAGCGTCGGACAATGAGCAGTTCTTC; CDR3 protein: CASSLVLASDNEQFF
V gene: TRBV7-2; clone size: .; J gene: TRBJ2-7; D gene: TRBD2; CDR3 DNA: TGTGCCAGCAGCTTGGGGTCGGGACTAGGAACCTTC; CDR3 protein: CASSLGSGLGTF
V gene: TRBV6-5; clone size: .; J gene: TRBJ1-6; D gene: .; CDR3 DNA: TGTGCCAGCAAATCGAGCAATAATTCACCCCTCCACTTT; CDR3 protein: CASKSSNNSPLHF
V gene: TRBV5-8; clone size: .; J gene: TRBJ2-1; D gene: .; CDR3 DNA: TGTGCCAGCAGCTTCGGGGAATACTACAATGAGCAGTTCTTC; CDR3 protein: CASSFGEYYNEQFF
V gene: TRBV19; clone size: .; J gene: TRBJ1-1; D gene: .; CDR3 DNA: TGTGCCAGTAGTCGGGGGGGACTGAACACTGAAGCTTTCTTT; CDR3 protein: CASSRGGLNTEAFF
V gene: TRBV7-2; clone size: .; J gene: TRBJ1-2; D gene: .; CDR3 DNA: TGTGCCAGCAGCTTAGAACAGGTAGCTAACTATGGCTACACCTTC; CDR3 protein: CASSLEQVANYGYTF
V gene: TRBV6-6; clone size: .; J gene: TRBJ2-1; D gene: .; CDR3 DNA: TGTGCCAGCAGTTACGGGTCTCCGGGCTACAATGAGCAGTTCTTC; CDR3 protein: CASSYGSPGYNEQFF
V gene: TRBV6-5; clone size: .; J gene: TRBJ2-7; D gene: TRBD2; CDR3 DNA: TGTGCCAGCAGCGGGGTAGCGGGGGGGGCCTACGAGCAGTACTTC; CDR3 protein: CASSGVAGGAYEQYF
V gene: TRBV4-1; clone size: .; J gene: TRBJ1-1; D gene: TRBD1; CDR3 DNA: TGCGCCAGCAGCCAAGATCAGGCAGGGGGTTCTGAAGCTTTCTTT; CDR3 protein: CASSQDQAGGSEAFF
V gene: TRBV5-4; clone size: .; J gene: TRBJ2-7; D gene: TRBD2; CDR3 DNA: TGTGCCAGCAGCCGACTAGCGGGAACCGGCTACGAGCAGTACTTC; CDR3 protein: CASSRLAGTGYEQYF
V gene: TRBV5-1; clone size: .; J gene: TRBJ1-1; D gene: TRBD1; CDR3 DNA: TGCGCCAGCACGCGGCAGGGGGCCAACACTGAAGCTTTCTTT; CDR3 protein: CASTRQGANTEAFF
V gene: TRBV5-1; clone size: .; J gene: TRBJ2-7; D gene: TRBD2; CDR3 DNA: TGCGCCAGCAGATGGTCTAGCGGGAATACCTACGAGCAGTACTTC; CDR3 protein: CASRWSSGNTYEQYF
V gene: TRBV7-8; clone size: few; J gene: TRBJ2-7; D gene: TRBD1; CDR3 DNA: TGTGCCAGCAGCATGTCCTCGAGGACAGGGGACGAGCAGTACTTC; CDR3 protein: CASSMSSRTGDEQYF
V gene: TRBV10-1; clone size: .; J gene: TRBJ2-1; D gene: TRBD1; CDR3 DNA: TGCGCCAGCATCCAGACAGGGCTGGTGTACAATGAGCAGTTCTTC; CDR3 protein: CASIQTGLVYNEQFF
V gene: TRBV18; clone size: once; J gene: TRBJ2-1; D gene: .; CDR3 DNA: TGTGCCAGCTCACCATTAGGGGATGAGCAGTTCTTC; CDR3 protein: CASSPLGDEQFF
V gene: TRBV27; clone size: .; J gene: TRBJ2-7; D gene: .; CDR3 DNA: TGTGCCAGCAGTTTATTGGGCACGGCTAGCGCAGCCTACGAGCAGTACTTC; CDR3 protein: CASSLLGTASAAYEQYF
V gene: TRBV11-2; clone size: .; J gene: TRBJ2-1; D gene: TRBD2; CDR3 DNA: TGTGCCAGCAGCCCGACCCGCGGGAGAAGGTTCTTC; CDR3 protein: CASSPTRGRRFF
V gene: TRBV18; clone size: once; J gene: TRBJ2-5; D gene: .; CDR3 DNA: TGTGCCAGCTCACCACCGACTAGTCCTCTAGGGGAGACCCAGTACTTC; CDR3 protein: CASSPPTSPLGETQYF
V gene: TRBV28; clone size: .; J gene: TRBJ1-2; D gene: .; CDR3 DNA: TGTGCCAGCAGCTGGGGCCAGGGTCGCTACACCTTC; CDR3 protein: CASSWGQGRYTF
V gene: TRBV4-1; clone size: .; J gene: TRBJ2-1; D gene: TRBD2; CDR3 DNA: TGCGCCAGCAGCCAATCTCCGGGACTAGGTCGGAATGAGCAGTTCTTC; CDR3 protein: CASSQSPGLGRNEQFF
V gene: TRBV28; clone size: once; J gene: TRBJ1-2; D gene: TRBD1; CDR3 DNA: TGTGCCAGCAGTCCGATCAATGGACAGGGCTATGGCTACACCTTC; CDR3 protein: CASSPINGQGYGYTF
V gene: TRBV7-8; clone size: .; J gene: TRBJ1-1; D gene: TRBD1; CDR3 DNA: TGTGCCAGCAGCCTCACCGGGACAGGGGGAGAAGGGAACACTGAAGCTTTCTTT; CDR3 protein: CASSLTGTGGEGNTEAFF
V gene: TRBV6-1; clone size: few; J gene: TRBJ2-1; D gene: TRBD2; CDR3 DNA: TGTGCCAGCAGTGAAGGGGGGGGTAGGTTCAATGAGCAGTTCTTC; CDR3 protein: CASSEGGGRFNEQFF
V gene: TRBV2; clone size: .; J gene: TRBJ1-5; D gene: TRBD1; CDR3 DNA: TGTGCCAGCAGGGAGAGAGACAGGGGTAATCAGCCCCAGCATTTT; CDR3 protein: CASRERDRGNQPQHF
V gene: TRBV5-1; clone size: .; J gene: TRBJ1-4; D gene: .; CDR3 DNA: TGCGCCAGCAGCTTGGGAGTCGCCGGGGAGTGGGAAAAACTGTTTTTT; CDR3 protein: CASSLGVAGEWEKLFF
V gene: TRBV6-5; clone size: .; J gene: TRBJ1-1; D gene: .; CDR3 DNA: TGTGCCAGCAGTCAGGGGTGGTACACTGAAGCTTTCTTT; CDR3 protein: CASSQGWYTEAFF
V gene: TRBV6-4; clone size: .; J gene: TRBJ2-3; D gene: TRBD2; CDR3 DNA: TGTGCCAGCAGTTCCTTCCCCGGGACTAGCGTAAATACGCAGTATTTT; CDR3 protein: CASSSFPGTSVNTQYF
V gene: TRBV19; clone size: .; J gene: TRBJ2-2; D gene: TRBD2; CDR3 DNA: TGTGCCAGTAGTATAGACTTAAGCGGGAGGTCCGGGGAGCTGTTTTTT; CDR3 protein: CASSIDLSGRSGELFF
V gene: TRBV5-1; clone size: .; J gene: TRBJ2-7; D gene: TRBD1; CDR3 DNA: TGCGCCAGCAGCCCGCGGACAGGGTCCTACGAGCAGTACTTC; CDR3 protein: CASSPRTGSYEQYF
V gene: TRBV7-2; clone size: .; J gene: TRBJ2-7; D gene: TRBD2; CDR3 DNA: TGTGCCAGCAGCTCTCGTAGCGGGAGCTTCTCCTACGAGCAGTACTTC; CDR3 protein: CASSSRSGSFSYEQYF
V gene: TRBV7-2; clone size: .; J gene: TRBJ1-2; D gene: TRBD1; CDR3 DNA: TGTGCCAGCAGCCCCCCGGGACAGGCGCAACTATACGGCTACACCTTC; CDR3 protein: CASSPPGQAQLYGYTF
V gene: TRBV9; clone size: .; J gene: TRBJ1-5; D gene: TRBD1; CDR3 DNA: TGTGCCAGCAGCGCGGGACAGGGCAATCAGCCCCAGCATTTT; CDR3 protein: CASSAGQGNQPQHF
V gene: TRBV4-2; clone size: .; J gene: TRBJ2-7; D gene: TRBD1; CDR3 DNA: TGTGCCAGCAGCCATGTGACAGGGAGCTCCTACGAGCAGTACTTC; CDR3 protein: CASSHVTGSSYEQYF
V gene: TRBV27; clone size: few; J gene: TRBJ1-5; D gene: .; CDR3 DNA: TGTGCCAGCAGTTTATCTTCCGGTTACAATCAGCCCCAGCATTTT; CDR3 protein: CASSLSSGYNQPQHF
V gene: TRBV2; clone size: .; J gene: TRBJ1-2; D gene: .; CDR3 DNA: TGTGCCAGCAGTGAAGTAAGGGGTTATGGCTACACCTTC; CDR3 protein: CASSEVRGYGYTF
V gene: TRBV5-1; clone size: .; J gene: TRBJ2-3; D gene: TRBD1; CDR3 DNA: TGCGCCAGCAGCTTGGCCGAACAGGGGGCAGCAGATACGCAGTATTTT; CDR3 protein: CASSLAEQGAADTQYF
V gene: TRBV5-1; clone size: .; J gene: TRBJ1-2; D gene: .; CDR3 DNA: TGCGCCAGCAGCTTGGTAAGCCCTGAAGATGGCTACACCTTC; CDR3 protein: CASSLVSPEDGYTF
V gene: TRBV5-1; clone size: once; J gene: TRBJ1-2; D gene: .; CDR3 DNA: TGCGCCAGCAGCCGCGACAGCGAGAATGGCTACACCTTC; CDR3 protein: CASSRDSENGYTF
V gene: TRBV27; clone size: .; J gene: TRBJ1-1; D gene: .; CDR3 DNA: TGTGCCAGCACCCCTTGGGGGGGTAACACTGAAGCTTTCTTT; CDR3 protein: CASTPWGGNTEAFF
V gene: TRBV4-2; clone size: once; J gene: TRBJ2-2; D gene: TRBD2; CDR3 DNA: TGTGCCAGCACCGACCCGTTAGCGGGTTCGAACACCGGGGAGCTGTTTTTT; CDR3 protein: CASTDPLAGSNTGELFF
V gene: TRBV6-1; clone size: .; J gene: TRBJ1-1; D gene: TRBD1; CDR3 DNA: TGTGCCAGCAGGGACAGGGAGACTGAAGCTTTCTTT; CDR3 protein: CASRDRETEAFF
V gene: TRBV29-1; clone size: .; J gene: TRBJ1-4; D gene: .; CDR3 DNA: TGCAGCGTTGTAGGGAAGGGGAATGAAAAACTGTTTTTT; CDR3 protein: CSVVGKGNEKLFF
V gene: TRBV4-2; clone size: .; J gene: TRBJ1-1; D gene: TRBD1; CDR3 DNA: TGTGCCAGCAGCCAATCTACGACAGGGGAGAGGACTGAAGCTTTCTTT; CDR3 protein: CASSQSTTGERTEAFF
V gene: TRBV6-1; clone size: once; J gene: TRBJ2-5; D gene: TRBD1; CDR3 DNA: TGTGCCAGCAGTGAAAGGGACAGGGCGGGGACCCAGTACTTC; CDR3 protein: CASSERDRAGTQYF
V gene: TRBV2; clone size: .; J gene: TRBJ1-1; D gene: .; CDR3 DNA: TGTGCCAGCAGTGAAGTTGGGACACTTGAAGCTTTCTTT; CDR3 protein: CASSEVGTLEAFF
V gene: TRBV5-1; clone size: .; J gene: TRBJ2-1; D gene: .; CDR3 DNA: TGCGCCAGCAGCTCGGGGGGCTTTCTCAATGAGCAGTTCTTC; CDR3 protein: CASSSGGFLNEQFF
V gene: TRBV6-1; clone size: .; J gene: TRBJ2-1; D gene: .; CDR3 DNA: TGTGCCAGCAGTGTAGGACTACTAGCCTACAATGAGCAGTTCTTC; CDR3 protein: CASSVGLLAYNEQFF
V gene: TRBV9; clone size: .; J gene: TRBJ2-1; D gene: .; CDR3 DNA: TGTGCCAGCAGCCTTACCCTCTTAGCCAACAATGAGCAGTTCTTC; CDR3 protein: CASSLTLLANNEQFF
V gene: TRBV19; clone size: .; J gene: TRBJ2-2; D gene: .; CDR3 DNA: TGTGCCAGTCCCGCGGGAAACACCGGGGAGCTGTTTTTT; CDR3 protein: CASPAGNTGELFF
V gene: TRBV4-1; clone size: .; J gene: TRBJ1-5; D gene: .; CDR3 DNA: TGCGCCAGCAGCCAACTCGGACATCCCAATCAGCCCCAGCATTTT; CDR3 protein: CASSQLGHPNQPQHF
V gene: TRBV5-1; clone size: .; J gene: TRBJ2-7; D gene: TRBD1; CDR3 DNA: TGCGCCAGCCGTTGGACAGGGTCTCAGGAGCAGTACTTC; CDR3 protein: CASRWTGSQEQYF
V gene: TRBV7-2; clone size: .; J gene: TRBJ2-1; D gene: TRBD2; CDR3 DNA: TGTGCCAGCAGCTTAGTCATAGCGGGAGGGCGGGGTAATGAGCAGTTCTTC; CDR3 protein: CASSLVIAGGRGNEQFF